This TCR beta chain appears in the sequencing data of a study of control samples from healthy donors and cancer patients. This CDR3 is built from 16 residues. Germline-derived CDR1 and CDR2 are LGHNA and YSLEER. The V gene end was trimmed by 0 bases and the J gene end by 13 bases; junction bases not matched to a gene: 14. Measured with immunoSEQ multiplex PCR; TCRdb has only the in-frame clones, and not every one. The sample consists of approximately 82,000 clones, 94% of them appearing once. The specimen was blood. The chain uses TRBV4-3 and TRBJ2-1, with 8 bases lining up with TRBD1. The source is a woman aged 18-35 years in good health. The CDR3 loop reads CASSQDAGQAPLTQFF. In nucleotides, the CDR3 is TGCGCCAGCAGCCAAGATGCGGGACAGGCGCCCCTCACTCAGTTCTTC.